These 11 T cell receptor beta chains came from one sample sequenced in a study of blood T cell repertoires in COVID-19. Measured with immunoSEQ multiplex PCR; TCRdb has only the in-frame clones, and not every one. Altogether about 120,000 clones are present, 75% to 80% being singletons, with the ten largest covering 7.9%. Sequencing was done on a sample of peripheral blood. The receptor source for this set is a human donor in a cohort sampled during active COVID-19.

The chain links TRBV6-1 to TRBJ1-5; D is uncertain. The ends were cut back, 1 base at V and 0 bases at J, with 13 bases in the middle. Germline V lookup: CDR1 MNHNS, CDR2 SASEGT. The CDR3 is 17 amino acids. CDR3 sequence reads: CASSEGWAGHSNQPQHF. For the CDR3, the DNA is TGTGCCAGCAGTGAAGGGTGGGCAGGCCATAGCAATCAGCCCCAGCATTTT.

This chain's CDR3 is CASSASYGATNEKLFF. For the CDR3, the DNA is TGTGCCAGCAGTGCCTCATACGGGGCAACTAATGAAAAACTGTTTTTT. The chain uses TRBV6-1 and TRBJ1-4; D gene uncertain. The CDR3 totals 16 residues. The V and J ends lost 4 bases and 0 bases respectively, with 12 bases between them. Germline V gene data show CDR1 as MNHNS and CDR2 as SASEGT.

This rearrangement joins TRBV5-1 to TRBJ1-1; TRBD1 might be the D (6 bases). The CDR3 is 15 amino acids. Trimming removed 1 base at V and 2 bases at J, with 12 bases between. The V gene's germline CDR1 is SGHRS and CDR2 YFSETQ. The CDR3 loop is CASSLSGQRNTEAFF. The CDR3 region has the DNA TGCGCCAGCAGCTTGAGTGGACAGAGAAACACTGAAGCTTTCTTT.

This clone has more than one count but fewer than ten. J is TRBJ2-7 and V is TRBV7-8; D not resolved. Germline V CDR1 and CDR2: SGHVS, FQNEAQ. The CDR3 length is 11 residues. V was trimmed by 4 bases and J by 2 bases, leaving 3 bases between them. Written as DNA, the CDR3 is TGTGCCAGCAGCTATACCTACGAGCAGTACTTC. Protein product: CASSYTYEQYF. The whole variable domain, remainder taken from reference TRBV7-8 and TRBJ2-7, is GAGVSQSPRYKVAKRGQDVALRCDPISGHVSLFWYQQALGQGPEFLTYFQNEAQLDKSGLPSDRFFAERPEGSVSTLKIQRTQQEDSAVYLCASSYTYEQYFGPGTRLTVT.

The chain couples TRBV7-2 to TRBJ1-5; 9 positions match TRBD1. The CDR3 spans 17 residues. Germline V gene lookup returns CDR1 SGHTA and CDR2 FQGNSA. Unmatched junction bases numbered 16, after V lost 4 bases and J lost 9 bases. The CDR3 DNA reads as TGTGCCAGCAGCTCGTTGTTAGGTCCGGGACAGGGACTGCCCCAGCATTTT. This encodes CASSSLLGPGQGLPQHF.

The chain joins TRBV29-1 to TRBJ2-7; D might be TRBD2 (5 bases). The CDR3 has 11 amino acids. Germline V CDR1 and CDR2: SQVTM, ANQGSEA. V was cut by 5 bases and J by 2 bases, with 7 bases left in between. The CDR3 DNA follows: TGCAGCGTTAAGAGGGCCTACGAGCAGTACTTC. Translated, it gives CSVKRAYEQYF.

The genes are TRBV19 and TRBJ1-5, with no clear D. Germline CDR1 is LNHDA and CDR2 is SQIVND (reference sequence). CDR3 size: 13 residues. V lost 6 bases and J lost 4, with 10 bases in between. The CDR3 loop reads CASRGSENQPQHF. The CDR3 DNA reads TGTGCCAGTAGAGGCAGCGAAAATCAGCCCCAGCATTTT.

V gene TRBV19 combines with J gene TRBJ2-7; the match to TRBD1 covers 10 bases. The ends lost 5 bases at V and 3 bases at J; junction bases unmatched: 10. CDR1 LNHDA and CDR2 SQIVND come from the germline V gene (reference sequence). The CDR3 has 16 residues. The CDR3 nucleotides read TGTGCCAGTAGTTCCTTAGGGGACAGGGGCTTCTACGAGCAGTACTTC. It is translated as CASSSLGDRGFYEQYF.

The table lists this clone with many counts. J is TRBJ1-1 and V is TRBV30; TRBD1 might be the D (6 bases). CDR1 GTSNPN and CDR2 SVGIG come from the germline V gene (reference sequence). The CDR3 loop spans 12 amino acids. The V end lost 6 bases, the J end lost 10 bases, and 18 bases lay between the germline ends. The CDR3 protein is CACSTGLSGAFF. CDR3 DNA sequence: TGTGCCTGTTCTACAGGGCTGAGTGGAGCTTTCTTT.

The CDR3 coding sequence is TGTGCCAGCACCTTTTTACATCCTAGCGGGAGGGGTGAGACCCAGTACTTC. Its protein product is CASTFLHPSGRGETQYF. This chain joins TRBV11-2 and TRBJ2-5; 12 bases map to TRBD2. Looked up from germline, CDR1 is SGHAT and CDR2 is FQNNGV. V was clipped by 7 bases and J by 5 bases; unmatched bases: 14. The CDR3 has 17 amino acids.

The chain uses TRBV7-2 and TRBJ1-2; the match to TRBD1 covers 7 bases. The CDR3 extends over 15 amino acids. V gave up 2 bases and J gave up 2 bases; unmatched junction bases: 5. Germline values: CDR1 SGHTA, CDR2 FQGNSA. The CDR3: CASSLLRTGNYGYTF. For the CDR3, the DNA is TGTGCCAGCAGCTTATTAAGGACAGGAAACTATGGCTACACCTTC.